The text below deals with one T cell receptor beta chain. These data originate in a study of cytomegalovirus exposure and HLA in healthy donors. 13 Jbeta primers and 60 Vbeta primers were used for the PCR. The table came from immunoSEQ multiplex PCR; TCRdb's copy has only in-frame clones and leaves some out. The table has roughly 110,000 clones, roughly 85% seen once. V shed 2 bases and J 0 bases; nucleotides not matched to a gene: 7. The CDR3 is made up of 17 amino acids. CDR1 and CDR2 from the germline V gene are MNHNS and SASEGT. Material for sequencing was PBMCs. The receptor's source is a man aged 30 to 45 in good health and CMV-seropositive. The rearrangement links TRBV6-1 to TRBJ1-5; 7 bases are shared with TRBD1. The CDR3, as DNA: TGTGCCAGCAGTGAAACCCCGACAGGGCGTAGCAATCAGCCCCAGCATTTT. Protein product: CASSETPTGRSNQPQHF.